The clone carrying this T cell receptor beta chain was picked up many times. Its target is unknown. The data stem from a study of blood T cells in healthy people across ages. Study-level findings and limits: What prevented conclusive comparison of naive and antigen-experienced cells was that PBMCs were unsorted. When set beside aged donors, long-lived donors presented more naive CD4+ cells and higher diversity.

V was pared by 3 bases and J by 3 bases, with 14 bases of the junction left unmatched. The CDR3 consists of 17 residues. Germline values: CDR1 SQVTM, CDR2 ANQGSEA. The authors ran a second PCR of roughly 6 to 12 cycles using a sample-barcoded 5' primer and a J-beta primer mix. TCRdb reprocessed the 5' RACE reads with MiXCR, giving one entry per CDR3 protein. This sample carries about 1.6 million distinct CDR3 sequences, 30% to 35% of them seen once, and the ten largest clones take approximately 10%. This sequence originates from a woman aged 25 to 39 in good health. V is TRBV29-1 and J is TRBJ2-1, with TRBD1 matching 7 bases. The sequencing input was blood. The CDR3 reads CSVEKSHPGQFYNEQFF. CDR3 nucleotides: TGCAGCGTTGAGAAATCGCATCCGGGACAGTTCTACAATGAGCAGTTCTTC.